A single T cell receptor (beta chain) is shown here with its context. Antigen specificity is unknown. Germline V gene data show CDR1 as SGHNT and CDR2 as YYREEE (reference sequence). Trimming left V 0 bases short and J 4 bases short, with 14 bases between. The CDR3 spans 16 residues. The data originate from a study of cytomegalovirus exposure and HLA in healthy donors. Findings and caveats of the study: Diagnosis of cytomegalovirus status made by the classifier reportedly showed high specificity and sensitivity.

Primers: 60 Vbeta forward and 13 Jbeta reverse. The method was immunoSEQ multiplex PCR; TCRdb's version includes in-frame clones alone and lacks a portion of them. The repertoire holds over 150,000 clones, with around 75% as singletons. Sequenced material: PBMCs. This chain joins TRBV5-4 and TRBJ2-1; the D gene is possibly TRBD1 (6 bases). This clonotype was sampled from a male donor in good health and CMV-seronegative. Here the CDR3 DNA reads TGTGCCAGCAGCTTGGGGGGCGGACAGAGGTACAATGAGCAGTTCTTC. This translates into CASSLGGGQRYNEQFF.